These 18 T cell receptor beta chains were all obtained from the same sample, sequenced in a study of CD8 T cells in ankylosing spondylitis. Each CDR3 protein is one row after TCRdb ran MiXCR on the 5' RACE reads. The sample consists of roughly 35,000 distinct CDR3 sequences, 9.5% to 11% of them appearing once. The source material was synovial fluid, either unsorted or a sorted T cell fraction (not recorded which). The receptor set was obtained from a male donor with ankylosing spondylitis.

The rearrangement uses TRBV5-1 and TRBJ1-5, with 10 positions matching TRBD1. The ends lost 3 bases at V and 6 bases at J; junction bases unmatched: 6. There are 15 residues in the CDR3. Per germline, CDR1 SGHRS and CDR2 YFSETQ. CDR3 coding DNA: TGCGCCAGCAGCTGGGGACAGGGGCTGGGTCAGCCCCAGCATTTT. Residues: CASSWGQGLGQPQHF.

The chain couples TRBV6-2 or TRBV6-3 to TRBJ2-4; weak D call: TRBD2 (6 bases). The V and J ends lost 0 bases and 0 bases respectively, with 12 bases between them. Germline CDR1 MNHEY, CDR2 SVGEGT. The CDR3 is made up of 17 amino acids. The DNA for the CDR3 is TGTGCCAGCAGTTACTCGATTGGAGGGGTAGCCAAAAACATTCAGTACTTC. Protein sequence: CASSYSIGGVAKNIQYF.

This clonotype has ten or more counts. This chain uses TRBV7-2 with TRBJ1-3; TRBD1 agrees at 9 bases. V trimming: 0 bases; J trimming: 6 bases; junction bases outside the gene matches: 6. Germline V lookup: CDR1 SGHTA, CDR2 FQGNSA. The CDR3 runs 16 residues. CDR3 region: CASSLAPGQGENTIYF. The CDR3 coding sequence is TGTGCCAGCAGCTTAGCGCCGGGACAGGGTGAAAACACCATATATTTT.

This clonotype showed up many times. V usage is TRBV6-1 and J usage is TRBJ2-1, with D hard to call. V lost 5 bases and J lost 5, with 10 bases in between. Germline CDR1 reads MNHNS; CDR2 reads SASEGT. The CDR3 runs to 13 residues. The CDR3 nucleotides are TGTGCCAGCAGTCCAAACGAACACAATGAGCAGTTCTTC. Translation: CASSPNEHNEQFF.

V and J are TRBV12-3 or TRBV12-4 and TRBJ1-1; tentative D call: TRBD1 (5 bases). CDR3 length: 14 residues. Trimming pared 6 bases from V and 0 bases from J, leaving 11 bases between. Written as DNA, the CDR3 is TGTGCCAGCAGCCTGGGGGTTATGAACACTGAAGCTTTCTTT. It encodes CASSLGVMNTEAFF.

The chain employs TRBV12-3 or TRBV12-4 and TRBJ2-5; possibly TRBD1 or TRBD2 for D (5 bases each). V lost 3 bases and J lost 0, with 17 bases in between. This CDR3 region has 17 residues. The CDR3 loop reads CASSFPASGTNQETQYF. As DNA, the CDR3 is TGTGCCAGCAGTTTCCCCGCTTCCGGGACGAACCAAGAGACCCAGTACTTC.

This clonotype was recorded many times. CDR3 residues: CASSSGGRRPQHF. DNA of the CDR3: TGTGCCAGCAGTTCAGGGGGGAGGAGGCCCCAGCATTTT. The V gene is TRBV6-5, the J gene TRBJ1-5; 7 bases are shared with TRBD1. Germline CDR1 and CDR2: MNHEY and SVGAGI. This CDR3 region has 13 residues. V trimming: 4 bases; J trimming: 9 bases; junction bases outside the gene matches: 6.

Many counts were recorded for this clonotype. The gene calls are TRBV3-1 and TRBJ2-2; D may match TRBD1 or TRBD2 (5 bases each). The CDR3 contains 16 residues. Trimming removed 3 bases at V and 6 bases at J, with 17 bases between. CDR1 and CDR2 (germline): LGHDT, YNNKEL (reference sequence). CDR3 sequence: CASSQSGTGRSGELFF. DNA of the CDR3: TGTGCCAGCAGCCAGTCCGGGACCGGGCGATCCGGGGAGCTGTTTTTT.

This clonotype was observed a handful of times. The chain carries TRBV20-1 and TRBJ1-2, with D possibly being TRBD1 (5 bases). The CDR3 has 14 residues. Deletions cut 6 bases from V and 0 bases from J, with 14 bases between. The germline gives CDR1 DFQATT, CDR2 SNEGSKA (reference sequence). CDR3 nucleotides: TGCAGTGCGCTAACAGGAGTAGCTAACTATGGCTACACCTTC. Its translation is CSALTGVANYGYTF.

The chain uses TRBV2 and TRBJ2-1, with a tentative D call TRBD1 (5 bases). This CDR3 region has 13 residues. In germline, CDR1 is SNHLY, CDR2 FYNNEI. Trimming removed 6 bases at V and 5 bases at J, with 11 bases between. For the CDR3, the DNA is TGTGCCAGCAGGCCGGACACAGACAATGAGCAGTTCTTC. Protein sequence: CASRPDTDNEQFF.

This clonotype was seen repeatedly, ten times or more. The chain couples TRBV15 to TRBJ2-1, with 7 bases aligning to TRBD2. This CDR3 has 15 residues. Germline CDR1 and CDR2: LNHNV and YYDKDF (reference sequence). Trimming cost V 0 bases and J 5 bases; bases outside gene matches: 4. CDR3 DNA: TGTGCCACCAGCAGAGATGGGGACTACAACAATGAGCAGTTCTTC. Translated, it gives CATSRDGDYNNEQFF.

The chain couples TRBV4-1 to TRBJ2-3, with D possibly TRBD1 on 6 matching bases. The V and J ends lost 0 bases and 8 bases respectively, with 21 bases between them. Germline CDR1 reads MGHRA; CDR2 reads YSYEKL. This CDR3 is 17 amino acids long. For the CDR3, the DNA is TGCGCCAGCAGCCAAGAGAGGATAGTAACAGGGCGTGGTACGCAGTATTTT. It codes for CASSQERIVTGRGTQYF.

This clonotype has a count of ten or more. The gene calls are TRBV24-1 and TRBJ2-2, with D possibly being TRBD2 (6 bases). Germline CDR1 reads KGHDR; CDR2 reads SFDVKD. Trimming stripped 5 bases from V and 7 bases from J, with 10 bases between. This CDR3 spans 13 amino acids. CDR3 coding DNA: TGTGCCACCAGTGCCATCGGGAGCGGGGAGCTGTTTTTT. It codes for CATSAIGSGELFF.

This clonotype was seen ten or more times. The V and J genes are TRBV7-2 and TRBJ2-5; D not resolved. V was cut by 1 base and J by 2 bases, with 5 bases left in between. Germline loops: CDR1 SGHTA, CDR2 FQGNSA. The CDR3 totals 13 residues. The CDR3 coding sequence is TGTGCCAGCAGCTTAGTACTACAAGAGACCCAGTACTTC. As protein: CASSLVLQETQYF.

As DNA, the CDR3 is TGTGCCAGCAAGAGTGGGGGGGGCGAGACCGGGGAGCTGTTTTTT. Its protein is CASKSGGGETGELFF. The rearrangement links TRBV27 to TRBJ2-2; D might be TRBD2 (7 bases). Looked up from germline, CDR1 is MNHEY and CDR2 is SMNVEV (reference sequence). The ends were cut back, 7 bases at V and 5 bases at J, with 17 bases in the middle. The CDR3 loop spans 15 amino acids.

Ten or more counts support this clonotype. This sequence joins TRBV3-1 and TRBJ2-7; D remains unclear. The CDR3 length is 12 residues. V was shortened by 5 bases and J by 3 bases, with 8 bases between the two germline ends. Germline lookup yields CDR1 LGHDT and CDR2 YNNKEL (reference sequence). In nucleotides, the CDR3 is TGTGCCAGCAGCTCACCCCTCTACGAGCAGTACTTC. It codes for CASSSPLYEQYF.

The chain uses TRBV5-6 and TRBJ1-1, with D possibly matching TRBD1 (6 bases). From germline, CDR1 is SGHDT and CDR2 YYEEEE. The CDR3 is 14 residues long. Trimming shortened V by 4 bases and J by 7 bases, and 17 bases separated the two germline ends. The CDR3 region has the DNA TGTGCCAGCAGCCGCAGGGGACAAACCTTTGAAGCTTTCTTT. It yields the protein CASSRRGQTFEAFF.

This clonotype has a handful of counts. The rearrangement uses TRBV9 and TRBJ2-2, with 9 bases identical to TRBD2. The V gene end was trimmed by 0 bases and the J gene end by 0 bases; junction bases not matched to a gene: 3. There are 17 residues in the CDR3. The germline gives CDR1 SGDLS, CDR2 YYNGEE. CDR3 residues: CASSVALAGSNTGELFF. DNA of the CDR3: TGTGCCAGCAGCGTAGCTCTAGCGGGGTCGAACACCGGGGAGCTGTTTTTT.